Below, 4 T cell receptor beta chains from the same sample are listed, as sequenced in a study of blood T cell repertoires in COVID-19. Method: immunoSEQ multiplex PCR; TCRdb's copy keeps in-frame clones and lacks some. The table has fewer than 250,000 clones, just over 85% seen once; the top ten hold around 10%. The specimen was peripheral blood. Receptors originate from a man between 45 and 60 years old with COVID-19, enrolled during active disease.

The chain joins TRBV10-1 to TRBJ2-1; unclear D gene. The CDR3 is made up of 12 amino acids. V lost 6 bases to trimming and J lost 7 bases, with 10 bases between them. The V gene's germline CDR1 is WNHNN and CDR2 SYGVQD (reference sequence). In nucleotides, the CDR3 is TGCGCCAGCAGCCTCGGTGGTAATGAGCAGTTCTTC. Translating gives CASSLGGNEQFF.

The V gene is TRBV15, the J gene TRBJ2-7; 8 nucleotides line up with TRBD1. V trimming: 4 bases; J trimming: 0 bases; junction bases outside the gene matches: 8. The CDR3 loop spans 16 amino acids. Germline V CDR1 and CDR2: LNHNV, YYDKDF (reference sequence). The CDR3 nucleotides read TGTGCCACCAGCAACAACAGGGGGACCTCCTCCTACGAGCAGTACTTC. Protein sequence: CATSNNRGTSSYEQYF.

The chain uses TRBV9 and TRBJ2-2; 7 positions match TRBD1. The junction had 11 bases not matched to a gene; V was cut back by 4 bases and J by 5 bases. Germline V lookup: CDR1 SGDLS, CDR2 YYNGEE. CDR3 length: 16 amino acids. CDR3 loop: CASSQSSLQGTGELFF. In nucleotides, the CDR3 is TGTGCCAGCAGCCAATCGAGCCTACAGGGGACCGGGGAGCTGTTTTTT.

The chain joins TRBV5-1 to TRBJ2-7, with 12 nucleotides matching TRBD2. The CDR3 runs 15 residues. Trimming removed 4 bases from V and 3 bases from J; junction bases left unmatched: 5. Germline CDR1 and CDR2: SGHRS and YFSETQ. In DNA form, the CDR3 reads TGCGCCAGCAGCGACCTAGCGGGAGGGGTCTACGAGCAGTACTTC. It specifies CASSDLAGGVYEQYF. The full variable domain, in which reference TRBV5-1 and TRBJ2-7 provide the parts outside the CDR3, is KAGVTQTPRYLIKTRGQQVTLSCSPISGHRSVSWYQQTPGQGLQFLFEYFSETQRNKGNFPGRFSGRQFSNSRSEMNVSTLELGDSALYLCASSDLAGGVYEQYFGPGTRLTVT.